These 27 T cell receptor beta chains were all obtained from the same sample, sequenced in a study of blood T cell repertoires in COVID-19. The data were produced by immunoSEQ multiplex PCR, yet TCRdb's version contains in-frame clones alone and is incomplete. Among over 200,000 clones listed, roughly 91% were seen once. The sequenced material came from PBMCs or T cells enriched from blood (not recorded which). These receptors came from a woman under 40 with acute COVID-19.

This clone was recorded only once. The rearrangement links TRBV9 to TRBJ1-6, with 8 bases that match TRBD1. This CDR3 has 17 residues. J gave up 0 bases and V 3 bases, and 5 bases lay outside the gene matches. Germline lookup yields CDR1 SGDLS and CDR2 YYNGEE. CDR3 DNA: TGTGCCAGCAGCGCCCGGACAGGGAACTCCTATAATTCACCCCTCCACTTT. Translated, it gives CASSARTGNSYNSPLHF.

The V gene is TRBV7-8, the J gene TRBJ2-7; D is perhaps TRBD2 (7 bases). Deletions cut 7 bases from V and 5 bases from J, with 15 bases between. Per the germline V gene, CDR1 is SGHVS and CDR2 is FQNEAQ. This CDR3 contains 13 residues. The CDR3 is CASTGGQYHEQYF. The CDR3 region has the DNA TGTGCCAGCACCGGGGGGCAATATCACGAGCAGTACTTC.

The J gene is TRBJ2-1, the V gene TRBV20-1, with TRBD2 matching over 9 bases. The CDR3 extends over 18 amino acids. CDR1 DFQATT and CDR2 SNEGSKA come from the germline V gene (reference sequence). V lost 3 bases, J lost 3 bases, and 15 bases stayed unmatched. CDR3 sequence (DNA): TGCAGTGCTAGTCCCCGCGGGGGGGCCGTCGGGCACTACAATGAGCAGTTCTTC. Protein: CSASPRGGAVGHYNEQFF.

This clone has just a few counts. V gene TRBV10-1 combines with J gene TRBJ1-1; D unresolved. CDR1 WNHNN and CDR2 SYGVQD come from the germline V gene (reference sequence). Trimming took 6 bases from V and 1 from J, leaving 12 bases between them. The CDR3 has 14 residues. CDR3: CASSPGSANTEAFF. In DNA, the CDR3 is TGCGCCAGCAGCCCAGGCTCCGCGAACACTGAAGCTTTCTTT.

This clone showed up just once. This chain links TRBV14 with TRBJ2-2, with TRBD2 matching 7 bases. The V segment lost 0 bases and the J segment 1 base; nucleotides outside the gene matches: 2. In germline, CDR1 is SGHDN, CDR2 FVKESK. The CDR3 spans 16 residues. Here the CDR3 reads CASSQERGENTGELFF. For the CDR3, the DNA is TGTGCCAGCAGCCAAGAACGGGGGGAGAACACCGGGGAGCTGTTTTTT.

The J gene is TRBJ1-6, the V gene TRBV19; no clear D. The CDR3 consists of 16 residues. The germline gives CDR1 LNHDA, CDR2 SQIVND (reference sequence). Trimming took 3 bases from V and 0 from J, leaving 9 bases between them. CDR3 nucleotides: TGTGCCAGTAGTATTAGAGGGAGCTCCTATAATTCACCCCTCCACTTT. Protein sequence: CASSIRGSSYNSPLHF.

The chain is built from TRBV9 and TRBJ2-5; maybe TRBD2 (7 bases). V lost 2 bases and J 3 bases, leaving 20 bases between the germline ends. The CDR3 length is 17 residues. The germline V gene has CDR1 SGDLS and CDR2 YYNGEE. CDR3 sequence reads: CASSVPVDGGREETQYF. CDR3 nucleotides: TGTGCCAGCAGCGTTCCAGTCGACGGGGGGCGGGAAGAGACCCAGTACTTC.

The chain is built from TRBV30 and TRBJ2-7, with TRBD1 as a possible D gene (5 bases). Trimming left V 0 bases short and J 7 bases short, with 19 bases between. This CDR3 is 15 amino acids long. CDR1 and CDR2 (germline): GTSNPN, SVGIG (reference sequence). Written as DNA, the CDR3 is TGTGCCTGGAGTGTAGGTACAGGCCCCACGGGTGAGCAGTACTTC. The encoded protein is CAWSVGTGPTGEQYF.

The V and J genes are TRBV6-4 and TRBJ1-1; D is undetermined. CDR3 length: 13 amino acids. Between the trimmed V and J ends, which lost 6 bases and 6 bases, there was a span of 14 bases. Germline V CDR1 and CDR2: MRHNA, SNTAGT. The CDR3 reads CASRREDESEAFF. The CDR3 nucleotides are TGTGCCAGCAGGAGGGAGGACGAATCTGAAGCTTTCTTT.

The rearrangement uses TRBV19 and TRBJ2-7; D is uncertain. Between the trimmed V and J ends, which lost 5 bases and 5 bases, there was a span of 13 bases. Germline values: CDR1 LNHDA, CDR2 SQIVND (reference sequence). The CDR3 is 13 residues long. The CDR3: CASSRDGRDEQYF. DNA of the CDR3: TGTGCCAGTAGTCGCGATGGTCGGGACGAGCAGTACTTC.

The chain employs TRBV27 and TRBJ1-1; 7 positions match TRBD1. The CDR3 is 16 residues long. J was trimmed by 0 bases and V by 2 bases; bases with no gene match: 6. The germline gives CDR1 MNHEY, CDR2 SMNVEV (reference sequence). The DNA for the CDR3 is TGTGCCAGCAGTTTAGAAGGGGGCCCCATGAACACTGAAGCTTTCTTT. It yields the protein CASSLEGGPMNTEAFF.

V is TRBV19 and J is TRBJ1-4; TRBD1 might be the D (5 bases). CDR1 is LNHDA and CDR2 is SQIVND in the germline V gene (reference sequence). This CDR3 has 15 amino acids. Trimming cost V 4 bases and J 8 bases, with 17 bases left between them. The CDR3 region is CASSTHTDRGEKLFF. The DNA for the CDR3 is TGTGCCAGTAGTACCCACACTGACCGGGGGGAAAAACTGTTTTTT.

The rearrangement joins TRBV3-1 (or the pseudogene TRBV3-2) to TRBJ2-5; D not resolved. The CDR3 sequence is 15 residues long. Germline lookup yields CDR1 LGHDT and CDR2 YNNKEL (reference sequence). The V end was cut by 1 base, the J end by 2 bases, with 11 bases between. CDR3 amino acids: CASSQGALHQETQYF. CDR3 nucleotides: TGTGCCAGCAGCCAAGGGGCCTTGCATCAAGAGACCCAGTACTTC.

The CDR3 loop is CSVESGPGANVLTF. The CDR3 bases are TGCAGCGTTGAGTCGGGTCCTGGGGCCAACGTCCTGACTTTC. The chain couples TRBV29-1 to TRBJ2-6; D is unclear. The CDR3 contains 14 residues. Trimming shortened V by 3 bases and J by 2 bases, and 8 bases separated the two germline ends. In germline, CDR1 is SQVTM, CDR2 ANQGSEA.

This clone was counted a few times. V usage is TRBV2 and J usage is TRBJ2-3; 8 bases align to TRBD1. V shed 6 bases and J 6 bases; nucleotides not matched to a gene: 11. Germline V gives CDR1 SNHLY, CDR2 FYNNEI. The CDR3 consists of 15 residues. CDR3 coding DNA: TGTGCCAGCAGAGCCGGGACAGGATGGGGGGATACGCAGTATTTT. Its protein product is CASRAGTGWGDTQYF.

J is TRBJ1-3 and V is TRBV5-4; possibly TRBD1 for D (5 bases). Germline CDR1 SGHNT, CDR2 YYREEE (reference sequence). CDR3 length equals 17 residues. The germline V and J ends were trimmed by 4 bases and 0 bases, with 17 bases remaining between them. DNA of the CDR3: TGTGCCAGCAGCGTGGGGGGTAGCGGTTACTCTGGAAACACCATATATTTT. This sequence encodes CASSVGGSGYSGNTIYF.

The chain recombines TRBV29-1 with TRBJ2-7, with a possible D match to TRBD1 (5 bases). Looked up from germline, CDR1 is SQVTM and CDR2 is ANQGSEA. This CDR3 has 12 amino acids. The V gene lost 5 bases and the J gene lost 1 base, with 9 bases spanning the gap. The CDR3 sequence: CSVQGRSYEQYF. The CDR3 coding sequence is TGCAGCGTTCAGGGTAGGTCCTACGAGCAGTACTTC.

Only one count was recorded for this clone. V and J are TRBV29-1 and TRBJ1-2, with 7 bases lining up with TRBD1. This CDR3 region has 17 residues. Germline V gene sequence: CDR1 SQVTM, CDR2 ANQGSEA. Germline trimming cut 0 bases from V and 5 bases from J; bases unmatched to any gene: 15. The CDR3 is CSVEEPHGTEVGYGYTF. DNA of the CDR3: TGCAGCGTTGAAGAGCCACACGGGACAGAGGTCGGGTATGGCTACACCTTC.

V usage is TRBV20-1 and J usage is TRBJ2-7; 7 bases fit TRBD1. In germline, CDR1 is DFQATT, CDR2 SNEGSKA (reference sequence). The CDR3 runs to 10 residues. Germline trimming cut 7 bases from V and 6 bases from J; bases unmatched to any gene: 3. CDR3 region: CSVDRAEQYF. CDR3 nucleotide sequence: TGCAGTGTTGACAGGGCCGAGCAGTACTTC.

The chain recombines TRBV14 with TRBJ2-7; 9 nucleotides match TRBD1. Trimming removed 3 bases from V and 2 bases from J; junction bases left unmatched: 11. The CDR3 loop spans 17 amino acids. Germline V lookup: CDR1 SGHDN, CDR2 FVKESK. As DNA, the CDR3 is TGTGCCAGCAGCCACACGGCCGGGACAGGGTTTACCTACGAGCAGTACTTC. Residues: CASSHTAGTGFTYEQYF.

The J gene is TRBJ2-7, the V gene TRBV10-3; a possible D gene is TRBD1 (7 bases). Germline V gives CDR1 ENHRY, CDR2 SYGVKD. V lost 2 bases and J lost 3, with 17 bases in between. This CDR3 is 16 amino acids long. The CDR3 DNA sequence: TGTGCCATCAGTGAGGGGACTGACAGGGTGGGCTACGAGCAGTACTTC. Its protein product is CAISEGTDRVGYEQYF.

V gene TRBV27 combines with J gene TRBJ1-2; TRBD1 matches at 9 bases. Germline CDR1 is MNHEY and CDR2 is SMNVEV (reference sequence). The CDR3 runs 14 residues. V was pared by 6 bases and J by 8 bases, with 10 bases of the junction left unmatched. The CDR3 protein is CASRDTGGVDGYTF. For the CDR3, the DNA is TGTGCCAGCAGGGATACAGGGGGCGTTGACGGCTACACCTTC.

The gene calls are TRBV6-2 or TRBV6-3 and TRBJ2-3; no clear D gene. Germline V gene lookup returns CDR1 MNHEY and CDR2 SVGEGT. The ends were cut back, 2 bases at V and 1 base at J, with 7 bases in the middle. The CDR3 is made up of 14 amino acids. The CDR3 coding sequence is TGTGCCAGCAGTTACCGGGTAGGCACAGATACGCAGTATTTT. Its translation: CASSYRVGTDTQYF.

The chain has TRBV4-1 and TRBJ1-2; D may be TRBD1 (5 bases). V was pared by 3 bases and J by 4 bases, with 21 bases between. This CDR3 contains 17 residues. The germline CDR1 and CDR2 sequences are MGHRA and YSYEKL. CDR3 sequence: CASSQGKTVDKFYGYTF. CDR3 nucleotides: TGCGCCAGCAGCCAGGGAAAGACAGTCGACAAATTCTATGGCTACACCTTC.

This chain links TRBV19 with TRBJ1-5, with D possibly being TRBD1 (6 bases). The germline V and J ends were trimmed by 6 bases and 0 bases, with 15 bases remaining between them. Germline loops: CDR1 LNHDA, CDR2 SQIVND (reference sequence). This CDR3 comprises 16 residues. The CDR3: CASRNNREYSNQPQHF. CDR3 bases: TGTGCCAGTAGAAACAACAGGGAGTATAGCAATCAGCCCCAGCATTTT.

This chain joins TRBV9 and TRBJ1-2; D is perhaps TRBD1 (5 bases). Per germline, CDR1 SGDLS and CDR2 YYNGEE. The germline V and J ends were trimmed by 4 bases and 3 bases, with 16 bases remaining between them. The CDR3 is 15 residues long. This CDR3 is CASSSRQQQYYGYTF. CDR3 bases: TGTGCCAGCAGCAGCCGACAGCAGCAGTACTATGGCTACACCTTC.

This clone appeared many times. The CDR3 nucleotides are TGCGCCAGCAGCCAACCCCGGACTAGCGGGGGGCACCGTACGCAGTATTTT. It is translated as CASSQPRTSGGHRTQYF. This chain links TRBV4-1 with TRBJ2-3; 14 bases match TRBD2. CDR3 length equals 17 residues. The germline V gene encodes CDR1 MGHRA and CDR2 YSYEKL. J was trimmed by 8 bases and V by 2 bases; bases with no gene match: 9.